The TCR beta chain under discussion was sequenced for a study of CD4 T cells in relation to SARS-CoV-2 and coronaviruses. Deep TCR-beta sequencing used DNA from uncultured naive and memory CD4+ T cells. Clones were sequenced by immunoSEQ multiplex PCR, and TCRdb holds only the in-frame ones, with some missing. Of about 60,000 clones listed, 94% were seen once; the top ten hold 0.12% to 0.15%. Unexposed donor CD4+ T cells date from about 2011-2019, before the COVID-19 pandemic. This CDR3 is 14 amino acids long. V lost 5 bases and J lost 4, with 15 bases in between. Germline V gene sequence: CDR1 MDHEN, CDR2 SYDVKM.

The sequenced material came from naive CD4+ T cells from PBMCs. The subset here: naive CD4+ T cells isolated by negative enrichment. The origin of this receptor is a human donor in good health. V is TRBV28 and J is TRBJ2-7; D unclear. CDR3 nucleotides: TGTGCCAGCAGTCTGGCCCAGTCCGGATACGAGCAGTACTTC. Translation gives CASSLAQSGYEQYF.